The 20 T cell receptor beta chains given below trace back to one sample, sequenced in a study of cytomegalovirus exposure and HLA in healthy donors. The PCR had 60 Vbeta and 13 Jbeta primers. The protocol was immunoSEQ multiplex PCR, while the TCRdb copy is restricted to in-frame clones and leaves out a portion. Among about 130,000 clones listed, around 75% were seen once. Sample: PBMCs. The receptors shown here come from a man aged 40-55 years in good health and CMV-seronegative.

Here the CDR3 DNA reads TGTGCCAGCAGTTACTCGGGGGACAGCTATGGCTACACCTTC. Residues: CASSYSGDSYGYTF. The chain has TRBV6-6 and TRBJ1-2, with TRBD1 matching over 7 bases. The CDR3 covers 14 residues. V gave up 0 bases and J gave up 4 bases; unmatched junction bases: 2. Germline V gene lookup returns CDR1 MNHNY and CDR2 SVGAGI (reference sequence).

V gene TRBV4-3 combines with J gene TRBJ2-1; TRBD2 aligns across 16 bases. The CDR3 spans 18 residues. Germline CDR1 and CDR2: LGHNA and YSLEER. After removal of 1 base from V and 7 bases from J, the junction contained 7 bases not matched to a gene. The CDR3 DNA reads TGCGCCAGCAGCCAAGGTCCGGGACTAGCGGGGGGGAGGAATGAGCAGTTCTTC. Residues: CASSQGPGLAGGRNEQFF.

This chain uses TRBV5-1 with TRBJ2-5, with D possibly TRBD2 on 5 matching bases. This CDR3 has 13 amino acids. V was shortened by 4 bases and J by 0 bases, with 7 bases between the two germline ends. Germline V gives CDR1 SGHRS, CDR2 YFSETQ. The CDR3 here is CASSDGNQETQYF. CDR3 nucleotides: TGCGCCAGCAGCGACGGGAACCAAGAGACCCAGTACTTC.

The J gene is TRBJ2-1, the V gene TRBV4-3; 10 bases fit TRBD2. The CDR3 has 17 residues. CDR1 is LGHNA, CDR2 YSLEER, per germline. The trim removed 4 bases at V and 3 bases at J, leaving 9 bases unmatched. The CDR3 nucleotides read TGCGCCAGCAGCCGTATCATAGCGGGGGGCCTCTACAATGAGCAGTTCTTC. It specifies CASSRIIAGGLYNEQFF.

The V call is TRBV18, the J call TRBJ2-5; 7 bases match TRBD2. V was pared by 3 bases and J by 3 bases, with 19 bases of the junction left unmatched. The CDR3 sequence is 19 residues long. The V gene's germline CDR1 is KGHSH and CDR2 LQKENI. CDR3 residues: CASSPVTAGTFLTKETQYF. CDR3 DNA sequence: TGTGCCAGCTCACCGGTTACAGCGGGAACCTTCCTCACCAAAGAGACCCAGTACTTC.

This clone was counted between two and nine times. V usage is TRBV4-3 and J usage is TRBJ2-5; D not certain. CDR1 LGHNA and CDR2 YSLEER come from the germline V gene. The CDR3 covers 14 residues. V dropped 0 bases and J dropped 4 bases, with 9 bases sitting between them. The CDR3 nucleotides are TGCGCCAGCAGCCAAGAGGTACAGTCAGAGACCCAGTACTTC. Translation gives CASSQEVQSETQYF.

This clone was observed a handful of times. The chain recombines TRBV4-1 with TRBJ1-2; a weak D match, TRBD1 (5 bases). V was trimmed by 0 bases and J by 4 bases, leaving 15 bases between them. The germline gives CDR1 MGHRA, CDR2 YSYEKL. The CDR3 is made up of 16 amino acids. The CDR3 protein is CASSQDVGRGAYGYTF. The CDR3 coding sequence is TGCGCCAGCAGCCAAGATGTGGGGCGCGGGGCCTATGGCTACACCTTC.

The genes are TRBV9 and TRBJ1-1; D remains unclear. This CDR3 contains 17 residues. V dropped 4 bases and J dropped 3 bases, with 22 bases sitting between them. Germline CDR1 and CDR2: SGDLS and YYNGEE. The CDR3 is CASSKTSSGLGDTEAFF. CDR3 bases: TGTGCCAGCAGCAAAACTAGCTCGGGGTTGGGAGACACTGAAGCTTTCTTT.

This clone was recorded only once. The chain couples TRBV11-2 to TRBJ2-2; 10 bases fit TRBD1. Losses at the gene ends were 5 bases for V and 4 bases for J; bases not matched to a gene: 13. CDR3 length equals 18 residues. Looked up from germline, CDR1 is SGHAT and CDR2 is FQNNGV. CDR3 sequence reads: CASSLPPTGGAGTGELFF. Here the CDR3 DNA reads TGTGCCAGCAGCCTTCCGCCGACAGGGGGCGCAGGCACCGGGGAGCTGTTTTTT.

The rearrangement uses TRBV7-2 and TRBJ2-3; 11 bases are a match to TRBD2. The V and J ends lost 5 bases and 4 bases, in that order; junction bases with no gene match: 14. The germline gives CDR1 SGHTA, CDR2 FQGNSA. The CDR3 is 18 residues long. CDR3 loop: CASSLKGIAGGHADTQYF. In DNA, the CDR3 is TGTGCCAGCAGCCTAAAGGGGATAGCGGGAGGGCACGCAGATACGCAGTATTTT.

This chain links TRBV2 with TRBJ2-1, with 11 bases that match TRBD2. V gave up 2 bases and J gave up 8 bases; unmatched junction bases: 11. The CDR3 sequence is 17 residues long. Germline V gene sequence: CDR1 SNHLY, CDR2 FYNNEI. CDR3 region: CASSEYRLAGLYYEQFF. CDR3 bases: TGTGCCAGCAGTGAATATAGACTAGCGGGACTGTATTATGAGCAGTTCTTC.

V is TRBV6-4 and J is TRBJ2-1; 10 bases agree with TRBD2. Germline V CDR1 and CDR2: MRHNA, SNTAGT. Losses at the gene ends were 4 bases for V and 5 bases for J; bases not matched to a gene: 8. The CDR3 spans 16 residues. CDR3 nucleotides: TGTGCCAGCAGTGCCGAGGGACTAGCGAATAACAATGAGCAGTTCTTC. Encoded protein: CASSAEGLANNNEQFF.

This clone appeared once. The J gene is TRBJ2-1, the V gene TRBV4-1; 7 bases map to TRBD2. V trimming: 4 bases; J trimming: 2 bases; junction bases outside the gene matches: 5. The CDR3 is made up of 15 amino acids. Germline CDR1 is MGHRA and CDR2 is YSYEKL. CDR3 DNA sequence: TGCGCCAGCAGCCTGTCTAGCGGCACCTACAATGAGCAGTTCTTC. As protein: CASSLSSGTYNEQFF.

This chain connects TRBV2 to TRBJ2-5; D gene uncertain. The V end lost 4 bases, the J end lost 8 bases, and 8 bases lay between the germline ends. Germline V gene sequence: CDR1 SNHLY, CDR2 FYNNEI. The CDR3 covers 11 residues. The CDR3 coding sequence is TGTGCCAGCAGTGTCCCCGGTACCCAGTACTTC. This gives the protein CASSVPGTQYF. The complete variable domain, with remaining parts taken from reference TRBV2 and TRBJ2-5, reads EPEVTQTPSHQVTQMGQEVILRCVPISNHLYFYWYRQILGQKVEFLVSFYNNEISEKSEIFDDQFSVERPDGSNFTLKIRSTKLEDSAMYFCASSVPGTQYFGPGTRLLVL.

In its sample, this clone was seen once. J is TRBJ2-3 and V is TRBV30; perhaps TRBD2 as D (6 bases). Trimming removed 3 bases from V and 4 bases from J, with 11 bases in between. The length of the CDR3 is 13 residues. The germline gives CDR1 GTSNPN, CDR2 SVGIG (reference sequence). CDR3 DNA: TGTGCCTGGAGCTTGCGGGGCGCAGATACGCAGTATTTT. Protein sequence: CAWSLRGADTQYF. Complete variable domain (other parts from reference TRBV30 and TRBJ2-3): SQTIHQWPATLVQPVGSPLSLECTVEGTSNPNLYWYRQAAGRGLQLLFYSVGIGQISSEVPQNLSASRPQDRQFILSSKKLLLSDSGFYLCAWSLRGADTQYFGPGTRLTVL.

V usage is TRBV28 and J usage is TRBJ2-1, with 10 bases aligning to TRBD2. V trimming: 5 bases; J trimming: 6 bases; junction bases outside the gene matches: 7. Germline V CDR1 and CDR2: MDHEN, SYDVKM. This CDR3 is built from 15 residues. The CDR3 nucleotides read TGTGCCAGCAGTCCAATAGCGGGGGGCTTCAATGAGCAGTTCTTC. This encodes CASSPIAGGFNEQFF.

This clone was observed a handful of times. This rearrangement joins TRBV30 to TRBJ1-1; 7 nucleotides agree with TRBD1. With V trimmed by 4 bases and J by 2 bases, 7 bases remained unmatched. The CDR3 runs 14 residues. Per germline, CDR1 GTSNPN and CDR2 SVGIG (reference sequence). CDR3 DNA sequence: TGTGCCTGGAAACGTCAGGGGGTAAACACTGAAGCTTTCTTT. The encoded protein is CAWKRQGVNTEAFF.

This chain links TRBV19 with TRBJ1-1; a weak D match, TRBD1 (5 bases). There are 13 residues in the CDR3. Trimming pared 5 bases from V and 1 base from J, leaving 8 bases between. CDR1 is LNHDA and CDR2 is SQIVND in the germline V gene (reference sequence). This CDR3 is CASSSGGNTEAFF. The CDR3 nucleotides are TGTGCCAGTAGTTCGGGGGGGAACACTGAAGCTTTCTTT.

The chain has TRBV11-2 and TRBJ2-7, with 7 bases fitting TRBD1. This CDR3 is built from 15 residues. V lost 6 bases to trimming and J lost 1 base; unmatched junction nucleotides: 9. Germline assignment: CDR1 SGHAT and CDR2 FQNNGV. For the CDR3, the DNA is TGTGCCAGCAGAATCCCTGGGACAGCATCCTACGAGCAGTACTTC. It specifies CASRIPGTASYEQYF.

This chain links TRBV5-6 with TRBJ1-1, with 10 bases lining up with TRBD1. This CDR3 spans 16 amino acids. From germline, CDR1 is SGHDT and CDR2 YYEEEE. V dropped 3 bases and J dropped 4; count of bases not matched to a gene: 9. In DNA form, the CDR3 reads TGTGCCAGCAGCTCCCGGGACAGGGGCTTGATCACTGAAGCTTTCTTT. Protein product: CASSSRDRGLITEAFF.